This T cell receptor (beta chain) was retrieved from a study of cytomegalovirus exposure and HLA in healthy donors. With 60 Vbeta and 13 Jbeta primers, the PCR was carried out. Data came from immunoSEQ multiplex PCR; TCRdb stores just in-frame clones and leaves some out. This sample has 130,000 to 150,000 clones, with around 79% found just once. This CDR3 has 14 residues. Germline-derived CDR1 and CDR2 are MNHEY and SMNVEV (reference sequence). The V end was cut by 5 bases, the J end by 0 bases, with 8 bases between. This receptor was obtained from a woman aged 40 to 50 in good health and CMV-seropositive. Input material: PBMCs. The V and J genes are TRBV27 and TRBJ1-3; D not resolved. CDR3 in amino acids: CASSPSGSGNTIYF. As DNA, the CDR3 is TGTGCCAGCAGTCCTTCGGGCTCTGGAAACACCATATATTTT.